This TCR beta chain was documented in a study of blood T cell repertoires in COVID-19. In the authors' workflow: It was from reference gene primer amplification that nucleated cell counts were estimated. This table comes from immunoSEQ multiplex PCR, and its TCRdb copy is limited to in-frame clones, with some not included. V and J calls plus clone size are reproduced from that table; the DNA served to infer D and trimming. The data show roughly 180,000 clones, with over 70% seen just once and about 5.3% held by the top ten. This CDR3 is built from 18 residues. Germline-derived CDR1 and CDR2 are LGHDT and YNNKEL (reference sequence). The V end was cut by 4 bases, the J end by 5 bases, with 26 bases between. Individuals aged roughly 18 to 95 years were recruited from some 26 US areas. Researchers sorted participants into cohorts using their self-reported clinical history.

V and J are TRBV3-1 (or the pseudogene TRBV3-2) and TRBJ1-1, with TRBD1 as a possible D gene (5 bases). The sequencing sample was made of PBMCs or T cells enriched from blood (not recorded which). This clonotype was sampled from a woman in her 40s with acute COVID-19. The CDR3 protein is CASSPKGPSRTGRTEAFF. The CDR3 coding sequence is TGTGCCAGCAGCCCCAAGGGGCCCTCTCGCACCGGGAGGACTGAAGCTTTCTTT.